These T cell receptor beta chains were read from a single sample in a study of cytomegalovirus exposure and HLA in healthy donors. Some clones are missing from TCRdb's copy, which holds only in-frame ones; the method was immunoSEQ multiplex PCR. The sample carries about 100,000 clones, around 82% recorded once. Sequencing input: PBMCs. The receptors shown here come from a woman aged 55-75 years in good health and CMV-seronegative. The CDR3 runs from the conserved cysteine through the conserved F or W. The D gene is left open where the match is weak. Some rows mark clone size as missing; the rest say once, few, many or name a class of expanded clone.

.	15	.	TRBV6-5	TRBJ2-5	TGTGCCAGCAGTTACTCGACGGGGTACCAAGAGACCCAGTACTTC	CASSYSTGYQETQYF
TRBD1	15	.	TRBV6-1	TRBJ1-5	TGTGCCAGCAGATTGACAGGGCTTGCAAATCAGCCCCAGCATTTT	CASRLTGLANQPQHF
TRBD1	17	.	TRBV5-4	TRBJ2-7	TGTGCCAGCAGCTTGGACGCCGGGACAGGCCTTTCCTACGAGCAGTACTTC	CASSLDAGTGLSYEQYF
.	14	.	TRBV6-5	TRBJ2-1	TGTGCCAGCAGCCCATCTCGGGGTAACGTAGAGCAGTTCTTC	CASSPSRGNVEQFF
TRBD2	15	.	TRBV19	TRBJ2-2	TGTGCCAGTAGTAAACTAGCGACTTCCACCTCAGAGCTGTTTTTT	CASSKLATSTSELFF
.	12	.	TRBV19	TRBJ1-5	TGTGCCAGTAGTATTGGCGGTCAGCCCCAGCATTTT	CASSIGGQPQHF
.	13	few	TRBV6-5	TRBJ1-1	TGTGCCAGCAGGGACGTGAGGGATACTGAAGCTTTCTTT	CASRDVRDTEAFF
.	15	.	TRBV11-2	TRBJ1-6	TGTGCCAGCAGCCAAGCCCCGGGAAGTAATTCACCCCTCCACTTT	CASSQAPGSNSPLHF
TRBD2	15	.	TRBV11-2	TRBJ2-7	TGTGCCAGCACGAAAATAGCGGGGCCTCGGGGCGAGCAGTACTTC	CASTKIAGPRGEQYF
.	13	.	TRBV19	TRBJ1-1	TGTGCCAGTAGTATTGAGGGTGGGACTGAAGCTTTCTTT	CASSIEGGTEAFF
.	14	.	TRBV9	TRBJ1-2	TGTGCCAGCAGCGTAGGTTCGGCTAACTATGGCTACACCTTC	CASSVGSANYGYTF
.	14	.	TRBV7-2	TRBJ1-1	TGTGCCAGCAGCTTATACGGAGAGAACACTGAAGCTTTCTTT	CASSLYGENTEAFF
.	17	.	TRBV5-6	TRBJ1-3	TGTGCCAGCAGCTTGGCGGGGGAATCGAGCTCTGGAAACACCATATATTTT	CASSLAGESSSGNTIYF
.	14	.	TRBV28	TRBJ1-4	TGTGCCAGCAGTTTATACAGGGCCCGTGGGGAACTGTTTTTT	CASSLYRARGELFF
.	15	.	TRBV19	TRBJ1-2	TGTGCCAGTAGGAGATTAGTGACAGACTTCTATGGCTACACCTTC	CASRRLVTDFYGYTF
TRBD1	15	.	TRBV7-2	TRBJ1-4	TGTGCCAGCAGCTTCGGACAGGGGCTTAATGAAAAACTGTTTTTT	CASSFGQGLNEKLFF
TRBD2	16	.	TRBV5-6	TRBJ2-3	TGTGCCAGCAGCCGGACTAGCGGGGGGGCCCCAGATACGCAGTATTTT	CASSRTSGGAPDTQYF